What follows are 18 T cell receptor beta chains derived from one specimen sequenced in a study of T-cell reconstitution after alpha-beta-depleted transplantation in children. Molecular barcoding with unique molecular identifiers was used for the TCRbeta library. Using its own MiXCR run on the PCR reads, TCRdb lists one record per CDR3 protein. The sample has 200,000 to 300,000 distinct CDR3 sequences; under 9.5% are singletons. Sequencing was performed on PBMCs, mostly from graft donor cells, taken 180 days after TCRalphabeta/CD19-depleted stem cell transplant. These receptors originate from a male patient aged 5 to 17 who had a stem cell transplant for acute lymphoblastic leukemia, so the T cells may come from the graft donor.

This clonotype was counted many times. The V and J genes are TRBV6-5 and TRBJ1-2; TRBD1 matches 9 bases. This CDR3 spans 16 amino acids. Germline V gene sequence: CDR1 MNHEY, CDR2 SVGAGI. Trimming took 7 bases from V and 0 from J; bases not matched to a gene: 9. In nucleotides, the CDR3 is TGTGCCAGCACTCGGACAGGGGCCTGGTCTAACTATGGCTACACCTTC. Translating gives CASTRTGAWSNYGYTF.

This clonotype was counted at least ten times. The chain carries TRBV6-7 and TRBJ2-1, with 7 bases matching TRBD2. TRBV6-7 is an ORF; its function is uncertain. The CDR3 spans 15 residues. Trimming at V came to 6 bases and at J to 6 bases, leaving 11 bases not matched to a gene. Here the CDR3 DNA reads TGTGCCAGCAGCCACCGATGGACTAGAGCCAATGAGCAGTTCTTC. Encoded protein: CASSHRWTRANEQFF.

This clonotype was observed at least ten times. This rearrangement joins TRBV27 to TRBJ1-6; 9 nucleotides align to TRBD1. This CDR3 spans 16 amino acids. V lost 5 bases to trimming and J lost 5 bases; unmatched junction nucleotides: 7. Per germline, CDR1 MNHEY and CDR2 SMNVEV (reference sequence). This chain's CDR3 is CASSQYRGLDNSPLHF. The DNA for the CDR3 is TGTGCCAGCAGTCAATACAGGGGGCTCGATAATTCACCCCTCCACTTT.

A remark on this clonotype: This may be a read error: a much more frequent sequence differs by one nucleotide. The rearrangement links TRBV6-2 or TRBV6-3 to TRBJ2-3; 7 bases fit TRBD1. This CDR3 contains 14 residues. The V gene end was trimmed by 6 bases and the J gene end by 2 bases; junction bases not matched to a gene: 5. Germline loops: CDR1 MNHEY, CDR2 SVGEGT. The DNA for the CDR3 is TGTGCCAGCAGCCGGACAGGAACCACAGATACGCAGTATTTT. This translates into CASSRTGTTDTQYF.

This clonotype has at least ten counts. The rearrangement uses TRBV10-3 and TRBJ2-2; no clear D. Germline CDR1 reads ENHRY; CDR2 reads SYGVKD. V was shortened by 4 bases and J by 4 bases, with 4 bases between the two germline ends. The CDR3 spans 12 residues. CDR3 region: CAISGGTGELFF. CDR3 sequence (DNA): TGTGCCATCAGTGGGGGCACCGGGGAGCTGTTTTTT.

This clonotype was detected many times. The chain combines TRBV7-6 with TRBJ2-2; 8 positions match TRBD2. Germline V gene data show CDR1 as SGHVS and CDR2 as FNYEAQ. The CDR3 runs to 15 residues. V was pared by 3 bases and J by 7 bases, with 7 bases of the junction left unmatched. The CDR3 here is CASSFNAGGLGELFF. The DNA of the CDR3 is TGTGCCAGCAGCTTTAACGCGGGGGGCCTCGGGGAGCTGTTTTTT.

About this clonotype: This may arise from a read error, as a much more abundant clone is one base away. This chain connects TRBV4-3 to TRBJ2-7; possible D gene TRBD1, 6 bases. Germline CDR1 LGHNA, CDR2 YSLEER. This CDR3 region has 15 residues. For the CDR3, the DNA is TGCGCCAGCAGCCCAATACAGGGTAATTTCTACCAGCAGTACTTC. Protein: CASSPIQGNFYQQYF.

This clonotype was recorded many times. This chain joins TRBV12-3 or TRBV12-4 and TRBJ1-1; 7 bases agree with TRBD1. The CDR3 length is 17 residues. Trimming removed 3 bases from V and 5 bases from J; junction bases left unmatched: 15. The CDR3 DNA follows: TGTGCCAGCAGTTTGTCGGCCCCAGGGGGTCTTCGGACTGAAGCTTTCTTT. It translates to CASSLSAPGGLRTEAFF.

This clonotype has ten or more counts. The CDR3 coding sequence is TGTGCCAGCTCCGACTCTCCCCGCGGCTACACCTTC. It codes for CASSDSPRGYTF. The chain uses TRBV28 and TRBJ1-2; D remains unclear. The CDR3 totals 12 residues. V was trimmed by 8 bases and J by 8 bases, leaving 15 bases between them. Germline lookup yields CDR1 MDHEN and CDR2 SYDVKM.

This clonotype occurred many times. The J gene is TRBJ2-3, the V gene TRBV20-1; 11 positions match TRBD2. The CDR3 contains 17 residues. The trim removed 2 bases at V and 2 bases at J, leaving 9 bases unmatched. The germline V gene encodes CDR1 DFQATT and CDR2 SNEGSKA (reference sequence). CDR3 protein: CSARNIAGGPSTDTQYF. CDR3 DNA: TGCAGTGCTAGAAACATAGCGGGAGGGCCTTCCACAGATACGCAGTATTTT.

This clonotype was seen ten or more times. This chain connects TRBV12-3 or TRBV12-4 to TRBJ2-7; 8 nucleotides line up with TRBD1. The CDR3 spans 13 residues. The V and J ends lost 6 bases and 3 bases, in that order; junction bases with no gene match: 4. The CDR3 sequence is CASSPGQVYEQYF. CDR3 nucleotide sequence: TGTGCCAGCAGCCCGGGACAGGTCTACGAGCAGTACTTC.

This clonotype occurred many times. V and J are TRBV5-1 and TRBJ2-5; TRBD1 aligns across 10 bases. V was clipped by 6 bases and J by 2 bases; unmatched bases: 4. This CDR3 is 14 amino acids long. Germline-derived CDR1 and CDR2 are SGHRS and YFSETQ. The CDR3 sequence: CASKTGGVQETQYF. The CDR3 DNA reads TGCGCCAGCAAGACAGGGGGCGTACAAGAGACCCAGTACTTC. Looking up the rest from reference TRBV5-1 and TRBJ2-5 gives the full variable domain: KAGVTQTPRYLIKTRGQQVTLSCSPISGHRSVSWYQQTPGQGLQFLFEYFSETQRNKGNFPGRFSGRQFSNSRSEMNVSTLELGDSALYLCASKTGGVQETQYFGPGTRLLVL.

This clonotype occurred many times. The V and J genes are TRBV28 and TRBJ1-5, with 8 bases matching TRBD1. The ends lost 5 bases at V and 2 bases at J; junction bases unmatched: 8. The CDR3 extends over 16 amino acids. The germline CDR1 and CDR2 sequences are MDHEN and SYDVKM. In nucleotides, the CDR3 is TGTGCCAGCAGTATCCTGGGACAGGTCGGCAATCAGCCCCAGCATTTT. Protein product: CASSILGQVGNQPQHF.

Ten or more counts support this clonotype. The DNA for the CDR3 is TGTGCCGGCCTCCGGCGGGAGATCTCTGGGGCCAACGTCCTGACTTTC. Amino acid sequence: CAGLRREISGANVLTF. This rearrangement joins TRBV12-3 or TRBV12-4 to TRBJ2-6; TRBD2 matches at 7 bases. There are 16 residues in the CDR3. The V and J ends lost 11 bases and 0 bases, in that order; junction bases with no gene match: 10.

There are many counts of this clonotype. The chain combines TRBV7-8 with TRBJ2-1; no definite D call. V was cut by 3 bases and J by 8 bases, with 8 bases left in between. There are 12 residues in the CDR3. Germline-derived CDR1 and CDR2 are SGHVS and FQNEAQ. CDR3 region: CASSFSFYEQFF. The DNA of the CDR3 is TGTGCCAGCAGCTTCTCGTTTTATGAGCAGTTCTTC.

This clonotype was seen repeatedly, ten times or more. The V call is TRBV12-3 or TRBV12-4, the J call TRBJ2-7, with 8 bases identical to TRBD1. The CDR3 is 13 amino acids. V was clipped by 5 bases and J by 7 bases; unmatched bases: 7. Here the CDR3 DNA reads TGTGCCAGCAGTGTGGACAGGGTAGGGGAGCAGTACTTC. Translating it yields CASSVDRVGEQYF.

This clonotype was detected many times. This rearrangement joins TRBV29-1 to TRBJ2-1; D is ambiguous. Trimming took 8 bases from V and 3 from J, leaving 8 bases between them. Germline-derived CDR1 and CDR2 are SQVTM and ANQGSEA. The CDR3 is 11 residues long. The CDR3 sequence: CSLSRYNEQFF. DNA of the CDR3: TGCAGCCTTAGTCGCTACAATGAGCAGTTCTTC.

This clonotype was seen only a few times. The chain has TRBV6-1 and TRBJ2-3, with TRBD1 identical over 9 bases. V was pared by 2 bases and J by 7 bases, with 13 bases of the junction left unmatched. The CDR3 runs 17 residues. CDR1 MNHNS and CDR2 SASEGT come from the germline V gene. CDR3: CASSESVGGQGANTQYF. DNA for the CDR3: TGTGCCAGCAGTGAAAGCGTAGGGGGACAGGGAGCAAATACGCAGTATTTT.